These T cell receptor beta chains were read from a single sample in a study of glioma-infiltrating T cells after dendritic cell vaccination. Repertoires were generated with immunoSEQ multiplex PCR, while TCRdb's copy carries only in-frame clones and drops some. The repertoire holds about 64,000 clones, with approximately 86% as singletons. The source was blood, collected after dendritic cell vaccination. Every receptor here comes from a human donor with glioblastoma. Each CDR3 is given with its conserved first and last residue. A D gene is named only where the DNA matches it firmly. The listing skips clone size in some rows; elsewhere it reads once, few, many or a size class.

j_gene: TRBJ1-6; abundance: NA; v_gene: TRBV10-2; d_gene: NA; CDR3aa: CASSEGGAGSPLHF; CDR3nt: TGCGCCAGCAGTGAAGGGGGGGCAGGGTCACCCCTCCACTTT
j_gene: TRBJ2-7; abundance: NA; v_gene: TRBV6-5; d_gene: NA; CDR3aa: CASRPDSLPRSEQYF; CDR3nt: TGTGCCAGCAGACCCGACAGCTTACCGCGGAGCGAGCAGTACTTC
j_gene: TRBJ2-1; abundance: NA; v_gene: TRBV7-2; d_gene: TRBD2; CDR3aa: CASSPTSGRASSYNEQFF; CDR3nt: TGTGCCAGCAGCCCGACTAGCGGGAGGGCAAGCTCCTACAATGAGCAGTTCTTC
j_gene: TRBJ2-7; abundance: NA; v_gene: TRBV11-2; d_gene: NA; CDR3aa: CASSSNVYPYEQYF; CDR3nt: TGTGCCAGCAGCTCCAATGTCTACCCCTACGAGCAGTACTTC
j_gene: TRBJ2-1; abundance: few; v_gene: TRBV7-8; d_gene: NA; CDR3aa: CASSLGETYQQFF; CDR3nt: TGTGCCAGCAGCTTAGGAGAAACTTATCAGCAGTTCTTC
j_gene: TRBJ1-1; abundance: once; v_gene: TRBV27; d_gene: NA; CDR3aa: CASQSGGRLNANEAFF; CDR3nt: TGTGCCAGCCAATCCGGGGGACGGCTAAACGCAAACGAAGCTTTCTTT
j_gene: TRBJ2-7; abundance: NA; v_gene: TRBV10-3; d_gene: NA; CDR3aa: CAISEVQGPQYF; CDR3nt: TGTGCCATCAGTGAGGTGCAGGGGCCCCAGTACTTC
j_gene: TRBJ2-7; abundance: NA; v_gene: TRBV5-4; d_gene: TRBD2; CDR3aa: CASSPEQRGISYEQYF; CDR3nt: TGTGCCAGCAGCCCCGAGCAGCGGGGGATCTCCTACGAGCAGTACTTC
j_gene: TRBJ1-1; abundance: NA; v_gene: TRBV28; d_gene: TRBD1; CDR3aa: CATKARGLTEAFF; CDR3nt: TGTGCCACTAAGGCCAGGGGGTTAACTGAAGCTTTCTTT
j_gene: TRBJ2-1; abundance: NA; v_gene: TRBV7-9; d_gene: TRBD1; CDR3aa: CASSSGQDNEQFF; CDR3nt: TGTGCCAGCAGCTCGGGACAGGACAATGAGCAGTTCTTC
j_gene: TRBJ2-2; abundance: NA; v_gene: TRBV5-4; d_gene: TRBD2; CDR3aa: CASSGGGLAGYTGELFF; CDR3nt: TGTGCCAGCAGCGGGGGGGGACTAGCGGGGTACACCGGGGAGCTGTTTTTT
j_gene: TRBJ2-3; abundance: NA; v_gene: TRBV5-1; d_gene: NA; CDR3aa: CASSLVGLQADTQYF; CDR3nt: TGCGCCAGCAGCTTGGTGGGTTTACAGGCAGATACGCAGTATTTT
j_gene: TRBJ2-2; abundance: NA; v_gene: TRBV10-2; d_gene: TRBD1; CDR3aa: CASILQGQVDTGELFF; CDR3nt: TGCGCCAGCATCCTTCAGGGACAGGTCGACACCGGGGAGCTGTTTTTT
j_gene: TRBJ2-2; abundance: NA; v_gene: TRBV7-3; d_gene: NA; CDR3aa: CASSLGGVGRYAGELFF; CDR3nt: TGTGCCAGCAGCTTAGGTGGGGTGGGGCGTTACGCCGGGGAGCTGTTTTTT
j_gene: TRBJ2-3; abundance: NA; v_gene: TRBV30; d_gene: NA; CDR3aa: CAWTGGTDTQYF; CDR3nt: TGTGCCTGGACAGGGGGCACAGATACGCAGTATTTT
j_gene: TRBJ2-7; abundance: once; v_gene: TRBV27; d_gene: NA; CDR3aa: CASSPPNRRSYEQYF; CDR3nt: TGTGCCAGCAGTCCGCCCAACAGGAGATCCTACGAGCAGTACTTC
j_gene: TRBJ2-5; abundance: NA; v_gene: TRBV27; d_gene: TRBD1; CDR3aa: CASSTFRPTGFAQETQYF; CDR3nt: TGTGCCAGCAGTACCTTCCGCCCGACAGGGTTTGCACAAGAGACCCAGTACTTC
j_gene: TRBJ2-6; abundance: NA; v_gene: TRBV6-1; d_gene: NA; CDR3aa: CASSEVPWGAGANVLTF; CDR3nt: TGTGCCAGCAGTGAGGTTCCTTGGGGGGCTGGGGCCAACGTCCTGACTTTC
j_gene: TRBJ2-1; abundance: NA; v_gene: TRBV11-3; d_gene: TRBD1; CDR3aa: CASSRTGNSYNEQFF; CDR3nt: TGTGCCAGCAGCCGGACAGGGAACTCCTACAATGAGCAGTTCTTC
j_gene: TRBJ2-6; abundance: NA; v_gene: TRBV4-3; d_gene: NA; CDR3aa: CASSQDLPSGANVLTF; CDR3nt: TGCGCCAGCAGCCAAGATCTACCCTCTGGGGCCAACGTCCTGACTTTC
j_gene: TRBJ2-3; abundance: NA; v_gene: TRBV27; d_gene: TRBD1; CDR3aa: CASSSLDRGTTDTQYF; CDR3nt: TGTGCCAGCAGTTCCCTAGACAGGGGGACCACAGATACGCAGTATTTT
j_gene: TRBJ2-3; abundance: NA; v_gene: TRBV4-1; d_gene: NA; CDR3aa: CASSPGDLRDTQYF; CDR3nt: TGCGCCAGCAGCCCCGGGGACTTAAGGGATACGCAGTATTTT
j_gene: TRBJ2-3; abundance: NA; v_gene: TRBV7-2; d_gene: NA; CDR3aa: CATQRAGRTDTQYF; CDR3nt: TGTGCCACGCAGCGGGCAGGGAGAACAGATACGCAGTATTTT
j_gene: TRBJ1-4; abundance: few; v_gene: TRBV7-2; d_gene: TRBD1; CDR3aa: CASSVRGFGEKLFF; CDR3nt: TGTGCCAGCAGCGTCAGGGGGTTCGGAGAAAAACTGTTTTTT
j_gene: TRBJ2-1; abundance: NA; v_gene: TRBV2; d_gene: TRBD2; CDR3aa: CASSESVAGAGGNEQFF; CDR3nt: TGTGCCAGCAGTGAATCGGTAGCGGGGGCCGGGGGGAATGAGCAGTTCTTC
j_gene: TRBJ2-3; abundance: NA; v_gene: TRBV2; d_gene: NA; CDR3aa: CARGGTGLTDTQYF; CDR3nt: TGTGCCAGGGGGGGGACAGGACTCACAGATACGCAGTATTTT
j_gene: TRBJ1-1; abundance: NA; v_gene: TRBV7-2; d_gene: TRBD1; CDR3aa: CASSLIFRDRGQRGTEAFF; CDR3nt: TGTGCCAGCAGCTTAATTTTCCGCGACAGGGGGCAGCGTGGCACTGAAGCTTTCTTT